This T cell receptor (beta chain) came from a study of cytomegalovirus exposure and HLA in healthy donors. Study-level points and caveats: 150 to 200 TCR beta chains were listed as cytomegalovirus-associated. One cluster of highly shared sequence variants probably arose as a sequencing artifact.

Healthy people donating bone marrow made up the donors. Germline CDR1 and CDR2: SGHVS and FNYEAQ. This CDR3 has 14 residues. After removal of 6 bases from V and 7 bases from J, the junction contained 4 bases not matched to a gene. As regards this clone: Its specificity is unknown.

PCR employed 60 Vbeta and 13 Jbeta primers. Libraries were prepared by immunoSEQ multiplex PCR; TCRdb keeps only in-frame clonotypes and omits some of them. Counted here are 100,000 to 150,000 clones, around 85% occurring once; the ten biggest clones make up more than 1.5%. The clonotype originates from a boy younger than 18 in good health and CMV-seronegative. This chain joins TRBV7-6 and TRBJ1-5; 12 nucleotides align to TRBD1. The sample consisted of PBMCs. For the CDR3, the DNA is TGTGCCAGCAGTGCCGGGACAGGGGGCCAGCCCCAGCATTTT. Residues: CASSAGTGGQPQHF.